The clone carrying this T cell receptor (beta chain) came up a few times. Its specificity is unknown. This CDR3 contains 15 residues. V lost 0 bases and J 4 bases, leaving 9 bases between the germline ends. Germline assignment: CDR1 LGHNA and CDR2 YNFKEQ. These data are taken from a study of cytomegalovirus exposure and HLA in healthy donors. Study information: Prior work identified 95 million to 120 million unique TCR beta sequences in about 179 million T cells. Of 300 to 500 genotyped donors, about 81% clustered with self-reported Caucasian donors.

The PCR employed 60 Vbeta primers together with 13 Jbeta primers. Repertoires were generated with immunoSEQ multiplex PCR, while TCRdb's copy carries only in-frame clones and drops some. The table lists some 140,000 clones, 70% to 75% of them singletons, with 1% to 1.5% in the top ten. General study findings and limits: Among TCR beta chains, those listed as cytomegalovirus-associated numbered over 150.

The sample taken for sequencing was PBMCs. The clonotype was recovered from a woman in her forties in good health and CMV-seronegative. J is TRBJ1-4 and V is TRBV4-2; D call uncertain. The DNA for the CDR3 is TGTGCCAGCAGCCAAGAAGAGTTCCATAATGAAAAACTGTTTTTT. Protein: CASSQEEFHNEKLFF.